A selection of T cell receptor beta chains follows, all from one sample in a study of identical twins. TCRdb reprocessed the 5' RACE reads via MiXCR and lists one record per CDR3 protein. The repertoire has fewer than 900,000 distinct CDR3 sequences, approximately 18% of them found once; the top ten carry around 13%. The sample also formed part of further work on T cells expressing NK-cell markers.

Sequencing input: PBMCs. These receptors were obtained from a woman in her late teens or twenties in good health. Each CDR3 is given with its conserved first and last residue. D genes are given only for firm matches. Clone size is given for some rows only: seen once, a few or many times, or a class if the clone is expanded.

D gene	clone size	V gene	J gene	CDR3 protein
TRBD1	many	TRBV15	TRBJ2-3	CATSRTATGGMLDTQYF
-	few	TRBV9	TRBJ2-2	CASSVGLAGTGELFF
-	-	TRBV5-5	TRBJ1-5	CASSFSSYQPQHF
-	-	TRBV19	TRBJ2-7	CASRPRGTYEQYF
-	-	TRBV5-1	TRBJ2-7	CASSPGSGFSYEQYF
-	-	TRBV20-1	TRBJ2-6	CSAAGSGANVLTF
-	-	TRBV6-1	TRBJ2-1	CASKRGVGQEQFF
-	few	TRBV27	TRBJ2-7	CASSLSQVSSYEQYF
TRBD2	-	TRBV29-1	TRBJ2-6	CSARLAGRGGANVLTF
TRBD1	few	TRBV11-1	TRBJ2-1	CASSPSPGQGDPLDSYNEQFF
-	few	TRBV7-9	TRBJ2-7	CASSLGTIGGYEQYF
-	-	TRBV24-1	TRBJ1-1	CATSDISGTRRTEAFF
TRBD1	many	TRBV7-2	TRBJ2-5	CASSTGQGAETQYF
TRBD1	many	TRBV12-3/TRBV12-4	TRBJ1-2	CASRVMGQTTNYGYTF
-	few	TRBV29-1	TRBJ2-7	CSVEVADLPLYEQYF
TRBD2	-	TRBV6-5	TRBJ2-1	CASSYSSRRGKNEQFF
TRBD2	many	TRBV5-6	TRBJ2-3	CASSQSGASGSKDTQYF
-	few	TRBV4-3	TRBJ1-5	CASSQVMGGDQPQHF
-	-	TRBV28	TRBJ2-7	CASSLLGTPGIGEQYF
TRBD1	-	TRBV10-3	TRBJ2-2	CAISGDRSTGELFF
-	few	TRBV20-1	TRBJ2-2	CSVGRINTGELFF
-	few	TRBV12-3/TRBV12-4	TRBJ2-5	CASSSLVGERETQYF
-	once	TRBV11-2	TRBJ2-5	CASSRGGSGETQYF
TRBD1	few	TRBV5-5	TRBJ1-4	CASSLEQGNEKLFF
TRBD1	-	TRBV5-1	TRBJ1-1	CASSSTGQRNTEAFF
TRBD1	-	TRBV20-1	TRBJ2-7	CSARSQTGLTYEQYF
-	-	TRBV7-2	TRBJ2-5	CASSLGWKETQYF
-	-	TRBV6-2/TRBV6-3	TRBJ1-5	CASRPEDQPQHF
-	few	TRBV4-2	TRBJ2-3	CASSQDQEGGASDTQYF